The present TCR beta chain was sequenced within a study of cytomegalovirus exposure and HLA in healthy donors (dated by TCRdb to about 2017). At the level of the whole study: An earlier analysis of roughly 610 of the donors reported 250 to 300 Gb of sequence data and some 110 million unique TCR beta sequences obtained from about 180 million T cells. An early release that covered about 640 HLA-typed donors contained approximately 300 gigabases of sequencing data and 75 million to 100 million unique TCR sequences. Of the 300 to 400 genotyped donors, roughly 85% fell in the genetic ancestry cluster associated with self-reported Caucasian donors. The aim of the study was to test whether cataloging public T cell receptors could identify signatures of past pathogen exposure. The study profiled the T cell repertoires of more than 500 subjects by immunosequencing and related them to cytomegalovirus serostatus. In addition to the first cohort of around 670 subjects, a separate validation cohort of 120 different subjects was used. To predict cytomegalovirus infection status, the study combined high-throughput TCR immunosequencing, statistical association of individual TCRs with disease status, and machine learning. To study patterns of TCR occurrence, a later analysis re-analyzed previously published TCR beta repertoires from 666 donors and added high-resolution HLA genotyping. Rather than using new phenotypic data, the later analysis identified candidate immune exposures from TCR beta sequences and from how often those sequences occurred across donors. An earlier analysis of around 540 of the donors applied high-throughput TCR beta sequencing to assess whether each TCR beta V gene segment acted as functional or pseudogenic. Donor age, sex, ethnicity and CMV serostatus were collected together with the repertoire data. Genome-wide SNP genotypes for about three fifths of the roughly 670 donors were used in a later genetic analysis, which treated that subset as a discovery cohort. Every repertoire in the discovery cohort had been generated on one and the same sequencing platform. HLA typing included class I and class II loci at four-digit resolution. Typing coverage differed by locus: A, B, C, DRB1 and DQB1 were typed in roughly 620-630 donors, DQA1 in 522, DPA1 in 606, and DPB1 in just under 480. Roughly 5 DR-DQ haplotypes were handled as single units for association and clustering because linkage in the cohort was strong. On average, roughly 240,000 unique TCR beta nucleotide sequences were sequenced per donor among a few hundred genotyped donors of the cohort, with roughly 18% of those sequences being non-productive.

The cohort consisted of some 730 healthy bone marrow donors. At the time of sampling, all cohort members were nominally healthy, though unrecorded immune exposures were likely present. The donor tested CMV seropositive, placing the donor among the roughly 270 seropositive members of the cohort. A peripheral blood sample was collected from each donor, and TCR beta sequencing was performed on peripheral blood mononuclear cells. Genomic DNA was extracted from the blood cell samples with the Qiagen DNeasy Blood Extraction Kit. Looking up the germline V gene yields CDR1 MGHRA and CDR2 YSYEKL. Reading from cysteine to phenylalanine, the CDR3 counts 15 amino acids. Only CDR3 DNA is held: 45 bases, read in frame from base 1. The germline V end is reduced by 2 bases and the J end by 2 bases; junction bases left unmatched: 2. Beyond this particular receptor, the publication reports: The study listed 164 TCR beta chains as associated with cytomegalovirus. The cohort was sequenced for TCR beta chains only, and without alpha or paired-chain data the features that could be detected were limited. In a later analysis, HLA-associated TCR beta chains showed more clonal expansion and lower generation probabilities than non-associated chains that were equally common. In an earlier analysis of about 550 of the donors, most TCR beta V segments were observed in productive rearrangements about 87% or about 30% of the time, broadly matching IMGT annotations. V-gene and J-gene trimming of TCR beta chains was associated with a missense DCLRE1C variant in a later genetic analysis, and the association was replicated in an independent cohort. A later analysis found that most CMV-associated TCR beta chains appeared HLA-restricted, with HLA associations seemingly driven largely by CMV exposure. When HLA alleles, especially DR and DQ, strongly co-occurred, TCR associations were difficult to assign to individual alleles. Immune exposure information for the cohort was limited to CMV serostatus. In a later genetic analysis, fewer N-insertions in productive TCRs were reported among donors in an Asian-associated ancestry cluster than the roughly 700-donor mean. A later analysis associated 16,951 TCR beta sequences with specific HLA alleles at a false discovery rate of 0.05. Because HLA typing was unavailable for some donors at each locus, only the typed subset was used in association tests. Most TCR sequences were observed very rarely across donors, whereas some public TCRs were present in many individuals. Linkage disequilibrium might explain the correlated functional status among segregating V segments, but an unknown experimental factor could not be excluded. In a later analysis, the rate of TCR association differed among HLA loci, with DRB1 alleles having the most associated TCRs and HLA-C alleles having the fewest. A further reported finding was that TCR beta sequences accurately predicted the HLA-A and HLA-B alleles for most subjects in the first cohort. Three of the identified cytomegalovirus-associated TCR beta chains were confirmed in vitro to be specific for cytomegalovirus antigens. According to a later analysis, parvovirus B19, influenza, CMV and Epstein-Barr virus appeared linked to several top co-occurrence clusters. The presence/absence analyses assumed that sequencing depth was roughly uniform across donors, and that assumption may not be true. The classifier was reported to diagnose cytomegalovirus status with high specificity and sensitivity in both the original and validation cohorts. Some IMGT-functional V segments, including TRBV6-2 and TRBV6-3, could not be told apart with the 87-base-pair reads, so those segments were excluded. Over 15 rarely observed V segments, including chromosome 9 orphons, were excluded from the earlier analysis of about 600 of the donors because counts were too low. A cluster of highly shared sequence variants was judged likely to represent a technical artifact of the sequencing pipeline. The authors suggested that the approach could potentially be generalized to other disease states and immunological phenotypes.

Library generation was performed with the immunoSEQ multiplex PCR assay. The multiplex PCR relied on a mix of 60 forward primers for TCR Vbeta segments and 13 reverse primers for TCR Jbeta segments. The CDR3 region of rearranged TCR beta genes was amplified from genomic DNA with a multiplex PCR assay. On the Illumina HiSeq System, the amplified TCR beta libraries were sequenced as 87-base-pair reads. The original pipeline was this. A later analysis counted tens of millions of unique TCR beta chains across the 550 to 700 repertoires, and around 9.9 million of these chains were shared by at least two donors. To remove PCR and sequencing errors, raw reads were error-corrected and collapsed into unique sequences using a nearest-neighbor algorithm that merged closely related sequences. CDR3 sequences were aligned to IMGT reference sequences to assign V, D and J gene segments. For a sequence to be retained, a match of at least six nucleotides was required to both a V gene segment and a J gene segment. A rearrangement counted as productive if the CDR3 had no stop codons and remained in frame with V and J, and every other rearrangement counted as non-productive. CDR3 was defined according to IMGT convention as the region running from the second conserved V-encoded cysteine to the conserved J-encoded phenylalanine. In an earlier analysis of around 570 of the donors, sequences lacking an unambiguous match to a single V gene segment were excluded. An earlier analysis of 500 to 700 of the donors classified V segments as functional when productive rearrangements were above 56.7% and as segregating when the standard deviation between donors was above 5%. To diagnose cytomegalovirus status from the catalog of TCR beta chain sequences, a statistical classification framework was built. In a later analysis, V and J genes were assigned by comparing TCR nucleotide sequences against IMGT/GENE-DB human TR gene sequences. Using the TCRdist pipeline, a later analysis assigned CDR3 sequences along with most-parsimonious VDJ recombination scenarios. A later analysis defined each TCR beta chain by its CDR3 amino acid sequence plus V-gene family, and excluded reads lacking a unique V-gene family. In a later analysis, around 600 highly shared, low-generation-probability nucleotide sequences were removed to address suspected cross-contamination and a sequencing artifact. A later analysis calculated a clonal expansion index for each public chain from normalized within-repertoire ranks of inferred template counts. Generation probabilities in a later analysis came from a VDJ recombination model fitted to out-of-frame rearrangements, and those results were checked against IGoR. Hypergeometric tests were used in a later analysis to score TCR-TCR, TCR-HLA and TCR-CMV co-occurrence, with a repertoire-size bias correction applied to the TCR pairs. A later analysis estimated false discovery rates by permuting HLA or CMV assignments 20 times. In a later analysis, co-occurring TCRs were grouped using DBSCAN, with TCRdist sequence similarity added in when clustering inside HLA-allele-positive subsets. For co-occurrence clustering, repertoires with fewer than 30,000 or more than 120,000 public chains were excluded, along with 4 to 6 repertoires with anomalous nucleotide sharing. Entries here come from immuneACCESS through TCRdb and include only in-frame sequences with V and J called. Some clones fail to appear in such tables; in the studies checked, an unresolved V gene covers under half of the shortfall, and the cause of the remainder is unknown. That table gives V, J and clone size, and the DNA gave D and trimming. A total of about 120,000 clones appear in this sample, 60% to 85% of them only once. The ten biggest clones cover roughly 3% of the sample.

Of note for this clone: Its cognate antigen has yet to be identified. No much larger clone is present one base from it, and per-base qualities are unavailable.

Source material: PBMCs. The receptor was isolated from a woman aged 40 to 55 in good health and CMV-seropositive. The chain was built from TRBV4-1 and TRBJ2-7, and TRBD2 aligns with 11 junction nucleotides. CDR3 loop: CASSQLAGGPYEQYF. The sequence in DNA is TGCGCCAGCAGCCAACTAGCGGGAGGTCCCTACGAGCAGTACTTC.